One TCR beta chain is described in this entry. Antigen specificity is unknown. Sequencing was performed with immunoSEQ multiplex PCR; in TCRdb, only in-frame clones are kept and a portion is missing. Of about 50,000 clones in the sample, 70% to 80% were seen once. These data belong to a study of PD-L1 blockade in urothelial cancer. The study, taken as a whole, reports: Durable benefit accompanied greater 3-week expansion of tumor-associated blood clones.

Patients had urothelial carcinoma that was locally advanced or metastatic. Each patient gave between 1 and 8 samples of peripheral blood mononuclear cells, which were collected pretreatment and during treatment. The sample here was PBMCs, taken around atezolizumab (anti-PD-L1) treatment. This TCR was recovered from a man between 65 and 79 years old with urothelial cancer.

The CDR3 DNA reads TGTGCCAGTCAGCCCGCGGGTAACAATGAGCAGTTCTTC. Encoded protein: CASQPAGNNEQFF. The genes are TRBV6-6 and TRBJ2-1, with D maybe TRBD2 (5 bases). Germline CDR1 MNHNY, CDR2 SVGAGI (reference sequence). V was shortened by 9 bases and J by 5 bases, with 14 bases between the two germline ends. The CDR3 has 13 amino acids.